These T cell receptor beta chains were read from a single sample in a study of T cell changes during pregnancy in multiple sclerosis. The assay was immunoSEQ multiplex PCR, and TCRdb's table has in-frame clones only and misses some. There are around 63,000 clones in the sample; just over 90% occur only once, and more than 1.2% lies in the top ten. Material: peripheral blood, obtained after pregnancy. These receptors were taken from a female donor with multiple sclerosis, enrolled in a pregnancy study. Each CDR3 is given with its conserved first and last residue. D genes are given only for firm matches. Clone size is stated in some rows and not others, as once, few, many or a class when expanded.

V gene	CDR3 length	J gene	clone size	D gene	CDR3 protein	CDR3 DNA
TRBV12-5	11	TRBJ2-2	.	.	CASAFTGELFF	TGTGCTAGTGCCTTCACCGGGGAGCTGTTTTTT
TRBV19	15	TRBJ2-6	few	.	CASSKTGAGANVLTF	TGTGCCAGTAGTAAAACAGGAGCTGGGGCCAACGTCCTGACTTTC
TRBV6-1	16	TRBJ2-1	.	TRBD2	CASSEPSGRRGDEQFF	TGTGCCAGCAGTGAACCGAGCGGGAGGAGGGGGGATGAGCAGTTCTTC
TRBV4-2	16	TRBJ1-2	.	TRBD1	CASSQDRDSSIAGYTF	TGTGCCAGCAGCCAAGACAGGGACAGCTCTATTGCCGGCTACACCTTC
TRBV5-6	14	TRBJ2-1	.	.	CASGDTGLINEQFF	TGTGCCAGCGGAGACACCGGACTTATCAATGAGCAGTTCTTC
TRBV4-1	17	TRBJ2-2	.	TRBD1	CASSQDPQGASTGELFF	TGCGCCAGCAGCCAAGACCCACAGGGGGCGAGCACCGGGGAGCTGTTTTTT
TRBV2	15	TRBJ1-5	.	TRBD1	CASSEQGAPNQPQHF	TGTGCCAGCAGTGAACAGGGGGCCCCCAATCAGCCCCAGCATTTT
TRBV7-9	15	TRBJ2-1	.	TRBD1	CASSPGQGDWNEQFF	TGTGCCAGCAGCCCGGGACAGGGTGATTGGAATGAGCAGTTCTTC
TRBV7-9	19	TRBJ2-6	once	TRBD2	CASSLGASGRASGANVLTF	TGTGCCAGCAGCTTAGGTGCTAGCGGGAGGGCCTCTGGGGCCAACGTCCTGACTTTC
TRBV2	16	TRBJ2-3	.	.	CASSEVEGGKGDTQYF	TGTGCCAGCAGTGAAGTGGAGGGAGGAAAGGGAGATACGCAGTATTTT
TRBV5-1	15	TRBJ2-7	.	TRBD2	CASSPRLAGAYEQYF	TGCGCCAGCAGCCCTAGACTAGCGGGAGCCTACGAGCAGTACTTC
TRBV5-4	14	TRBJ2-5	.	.	CASSLRENLGTQYF	TGTGCCAGCAGCTTGCGGGAGAACCTGGGGACCCAGTACTTC
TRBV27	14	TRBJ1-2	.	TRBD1	CASSGWDSVYGYTF	TGTGCCAGCAGTGGCTGGGACAGCGTCTATGGCTACACCTTC
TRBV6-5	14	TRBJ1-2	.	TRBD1	CASSPGTGFYGYTF	TGTGCCAGCAGTCCCGGGACAGGGTTCTATGGCTACACCTTC
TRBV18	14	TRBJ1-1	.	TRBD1	CASFRQGLNTEAFF	TGTGCCAGCTTCCGACAGGGGCTGAACACTGAAGCTTTCTTT
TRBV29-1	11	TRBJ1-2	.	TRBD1	CSGATGDGYTF	TGCAGCGGGGCCACAGGGGATGGCTACACCTTC
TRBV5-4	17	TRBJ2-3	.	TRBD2	CASPSGSHRGHADTQYF	TGTGCCAGCCCCAGCGGGAGCCACCGGGGGCACGCAGATACGCAGTATTTT
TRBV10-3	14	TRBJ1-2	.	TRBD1	CAISLQGAESGYTF	TGTGCCATCAGTCTACAGGGGGCGGAGAGCGGCTACACCTTC
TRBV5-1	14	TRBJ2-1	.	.	CASSGGNSYNEQFF	TGCGCCAGCAGCGGGGGGAATTCCTACAATGAGCAGTTCTTC
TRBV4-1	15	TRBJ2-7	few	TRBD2	CASSPLGAGVNEQYF	TGCGCCAGCAGCCCCCTAGGAGCGGGAGTCAACGAGCAGTACTTC
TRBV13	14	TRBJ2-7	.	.	CASSLQTNGYEQYF	TGTGCCAGCAGCTTGCAGACTAATGGCTACGAGCAGTACTTC
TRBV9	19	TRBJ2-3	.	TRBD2	CASSVAGTSGRASTDTQYF	TGTGCCAGCAGCGTGGCCGGGACTAGCGGGAGGGCCAGCACAGATACGCAGTATTTT
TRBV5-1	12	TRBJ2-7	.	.	CASSPNRDSLYF	TGCGCCAGCAGCCCGAACCGGGACTCCTTGTACTTC
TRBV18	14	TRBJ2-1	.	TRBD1	CASSPGTGSNEQFF	TGTGCCAGCTCACCAGGGACAGGGTCAAATGAGCAGTTCTTC
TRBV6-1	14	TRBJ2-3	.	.	CASSSHYPLDTQYF	TGTGCCAGCAGTTCCCACTATCCCCTAGATACGCAGTATTTT
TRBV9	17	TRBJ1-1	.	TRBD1	CASSVGGTGFLNTEAFF	TGTGCCAGCAGCGTAGGAGGGACAGGGTTTTTAAACACTGAAGCTTTCTTT
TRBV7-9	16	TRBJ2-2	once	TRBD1	CASSSYRGRNTGELFF	TGTGCCAGCAGCTCCTACAGGGGGCGAAACACCGGGGAGCTGTTTTTT
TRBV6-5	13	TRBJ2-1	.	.	CASSYGPYNEQFF	TGTGCCAGCAGTTACGGCCCCTACAATGAGCAGTTCTTC
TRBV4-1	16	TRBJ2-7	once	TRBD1	CASSQGPQGDSYEQYF	TGCGCCAGCAGCCAAGGGCCCCAGGGGGACTCCTACGAGCAGTACTTC
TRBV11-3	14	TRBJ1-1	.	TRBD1	CASSSGQAGAEAFF	TGTGCCAGCAGCTCTGGACAGGCAGGGGCTGAAGCTTTCTTT
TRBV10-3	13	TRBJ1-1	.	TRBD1	CAIRVTGGTEAFF	TGTGCCATCAGGGTGACAGGGGGCACTGAAGCTTTCTTT
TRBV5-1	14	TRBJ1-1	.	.	CASSLAQVGTEAFF	TGCGCCAGCAGCTTGGCCCAGGTCGGCACTGAAGCTTTCTTT
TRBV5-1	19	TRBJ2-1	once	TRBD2	CASSPQGLAGGLSYNEQFF	TGCGCCAGCAGCCCCCAGGGACTAGCGGGAGGGCTCTCCTACAATGAGCAGTTCTTC
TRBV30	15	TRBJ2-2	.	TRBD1	CAWSVLDRDTGELFF	TGTGCCTGGAGTGTACTGGACAGGGACACCGGGGAGCTGTTTTTT
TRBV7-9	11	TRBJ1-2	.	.	CASSPDYGYTF	TGTGCCAGCAGCCCCGACTATGGCTACACCTTC
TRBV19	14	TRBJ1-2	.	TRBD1	CASRDLTGYYGYTF	TGTGCCAGTAGGGACCTGACAGGGTACTATGGCTACACCTTC
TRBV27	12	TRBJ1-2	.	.	CASLGGGNGYTF	TGTGCCAGCTTAGGGGGGGGGAATGGCTACACCTTC
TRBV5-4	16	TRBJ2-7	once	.	CASSLNRLGQIYEQYF	TGTGCCAGCAGCTTAAACAGGCTAGGCCAGATCTACGAGCAGTACTTC
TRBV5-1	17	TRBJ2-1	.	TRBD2	CASSLGLAGTMRNEQFF	TGCGCCAGCAGCTTGGGGCTAGCGGGAACCATGAGGAATGAGCAGTTCTTC
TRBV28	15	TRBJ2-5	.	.	CASSLLGREAETQYF	TGTGCCAGCAGTTTACTGGGCAGGGAGGCAGAGACCCAGTACTTC
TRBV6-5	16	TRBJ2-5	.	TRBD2	CASSYGPGRGLETQYF	TGTGCCAGCAGTTACGGTCCAGGGAGGGGTTTAGAGACCCAGTACTTC